This T cell receptor (beta chain) was recovered during a study of OX40 agonist ivuxolimab in advanced cancers. As for the study in general: A male proportion of 82.7% was recorded, with mean age about 60 years and range roughly 23 to 79. Study outcomes and limitations: Expansion of clones was among the lowest in partial responders at 0.1-3.0 mg/kg.

Libraries were prepared by immunoSEQ multiplex PCR; TCRdb keeps only in-frame clonotypes and omits some of them. Among over 45,000 clones listed, approximately 90% were seen once. Autoimmune disease history or systemic immunosuppression meant exclusion. Blood was sampled at baseline, cycle 4 day 1, and cycle 7 day 1. This CDR3 is built from 15 residues. Germline V gene data show CDR1 as MNHNS and CDR2 as SASEGT. Germline trimming cut 5 bases from V and 0 bases from J; bases unmatched to any gene: 5. Notes on this clone: The antigen is not known.

The V and J genes are TRBV6-1 and TRBJ1-2; 8 nucleotides align to TRBD1. Sequenced here: CD4+ or CD8+ T cells sorted from blood, sampled in a trial of the OX40 agonist ivuxolimab. This TCR was recovered from an adult with an advanced solid tumor such as melanoma, head and neck, liver or kidney cancer. As DNA, the CDR3 is TGTGCCAGCAGTCGGAGACAGGGGACTAACTATGGCTACACCTTC. It codes for CASSRRQGTNYGYTF.